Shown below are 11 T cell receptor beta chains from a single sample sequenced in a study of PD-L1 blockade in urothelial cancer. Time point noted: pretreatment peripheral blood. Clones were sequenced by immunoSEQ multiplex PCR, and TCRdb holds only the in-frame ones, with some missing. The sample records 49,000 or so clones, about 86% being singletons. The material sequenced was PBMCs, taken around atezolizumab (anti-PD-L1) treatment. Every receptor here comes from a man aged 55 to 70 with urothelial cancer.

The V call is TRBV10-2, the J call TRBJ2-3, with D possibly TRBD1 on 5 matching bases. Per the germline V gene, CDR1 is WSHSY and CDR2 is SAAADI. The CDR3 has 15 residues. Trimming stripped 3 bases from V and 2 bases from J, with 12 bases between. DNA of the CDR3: TGCGCCAGCAGTGACAAGGGGCCCTTCACAGATACGCAGTATTTT. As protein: CASSDKGPFTDTQYF.

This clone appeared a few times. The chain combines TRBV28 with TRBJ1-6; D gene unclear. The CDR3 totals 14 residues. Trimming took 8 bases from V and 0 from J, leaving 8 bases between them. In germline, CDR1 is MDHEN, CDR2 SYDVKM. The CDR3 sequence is CASEGSSYNSPLHF. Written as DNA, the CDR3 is TGTGCCAGCGAGGGCAGCTCCTATAATTCACCCCTCCACTTT.

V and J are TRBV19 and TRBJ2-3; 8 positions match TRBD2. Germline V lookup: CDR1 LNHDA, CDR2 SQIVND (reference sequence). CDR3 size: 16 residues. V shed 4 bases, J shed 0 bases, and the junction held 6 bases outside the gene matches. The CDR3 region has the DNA TGTGCCAGTAGTAGACAACTAGCGGTTAGCACAGATACGCAGTATTTT. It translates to CASSRQLAVSTDTQYF.

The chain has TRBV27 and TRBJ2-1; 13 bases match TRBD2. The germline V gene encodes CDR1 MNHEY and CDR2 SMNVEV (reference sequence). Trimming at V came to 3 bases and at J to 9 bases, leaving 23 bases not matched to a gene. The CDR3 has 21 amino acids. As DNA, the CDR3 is TGTGCCAGCAGTTTCCGAAAGACTAGCGGGGGGACCCAACCGATTAGTCGTGAGCAGTTCTTC. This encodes CASSFRKTSGGTQPISREQFF.

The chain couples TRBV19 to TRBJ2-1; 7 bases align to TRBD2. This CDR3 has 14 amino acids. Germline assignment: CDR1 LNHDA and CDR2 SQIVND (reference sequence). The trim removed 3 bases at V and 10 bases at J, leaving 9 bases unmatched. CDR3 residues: CASSMAGEVREQFF. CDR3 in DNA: TGTGCCAGTAGTATGGCGGGAGAAGTAAGGGAGCAGTTCTTC.

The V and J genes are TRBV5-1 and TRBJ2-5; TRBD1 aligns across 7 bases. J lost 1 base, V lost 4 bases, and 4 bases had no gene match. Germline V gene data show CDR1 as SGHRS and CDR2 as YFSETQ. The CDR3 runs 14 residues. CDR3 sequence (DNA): TGCGCCAGCAGCAGAGGGACAGCCCAAGAGACCCAGTACTTC. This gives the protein CASSRGTAQETQYF.

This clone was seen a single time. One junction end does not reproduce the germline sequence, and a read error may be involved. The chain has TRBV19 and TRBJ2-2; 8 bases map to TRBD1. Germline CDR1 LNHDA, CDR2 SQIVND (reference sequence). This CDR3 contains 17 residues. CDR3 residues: CASALVAGQANTGGLFF. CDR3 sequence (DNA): TGTGCCAGTGCCCTCGTCGCGGGACAGGCGAACACCGGGGGGCTGTTTTTT.

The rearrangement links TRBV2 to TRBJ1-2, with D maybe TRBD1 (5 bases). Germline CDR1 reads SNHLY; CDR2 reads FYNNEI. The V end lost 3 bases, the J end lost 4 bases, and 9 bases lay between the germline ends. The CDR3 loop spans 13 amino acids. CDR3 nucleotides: TGTGCCAGCAGTGACGGGGGGGGCTATGGCTACACCTTC. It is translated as CASSDGGGYGYTF.

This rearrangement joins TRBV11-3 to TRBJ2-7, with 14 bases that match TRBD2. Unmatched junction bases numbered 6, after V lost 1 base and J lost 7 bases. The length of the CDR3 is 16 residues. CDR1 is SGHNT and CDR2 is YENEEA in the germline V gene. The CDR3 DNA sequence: TGTGCCAGCAGCTTAGGACTAGCGGGAGGGCCAGGAGAGCAGTACTTC. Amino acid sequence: CASSLGLAGGPGEQYF.

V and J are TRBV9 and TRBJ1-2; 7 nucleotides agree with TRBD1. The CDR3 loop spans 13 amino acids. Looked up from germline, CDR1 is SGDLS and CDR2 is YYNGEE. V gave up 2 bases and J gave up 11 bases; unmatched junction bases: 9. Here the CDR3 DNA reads TGTGCCAGCAGCGTGTCGGGACAGTGGTCTTACACCTTC. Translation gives CASSVSGQWSYTF.

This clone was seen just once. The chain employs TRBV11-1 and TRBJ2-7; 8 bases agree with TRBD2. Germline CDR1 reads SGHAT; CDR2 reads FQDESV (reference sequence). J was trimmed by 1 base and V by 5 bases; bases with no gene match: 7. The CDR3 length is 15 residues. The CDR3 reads CASSTRASGSYEQYF. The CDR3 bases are TGTGCCAGCAGCACCCGGGCTAGCGGGTCCTACGAGCAGTACTTC.